The clone carrying this T cell receptor beta chain was seen a few times. The data stem from a study of blood T cell repertoires in COVID-19. Study information: Collection of acute and convalescent COVID-19 samples took place in the United States, Italy and Spain. The cDNA or gDNA used as material had been derived from T cells, B-cell-depleted T cells, or PBMCs.

Source study methods: Quantification of nucleated cells was approximated via reference gene primer amplification. Libraries were prepared by immunoSEQ multiplex PCR; TCRdb keeps only in-frame clonotypes and omits some of them. For V, J and clone size, that table is used; D and trimming come from the DNA. This sample carries about 130,000 clones, roughly 90% of them seen once, and the ten largest clones take around 3.8%. The source is a man aged 50 or older with active COVID-19. The sample comprised peripheral blood.

CDR3 DNA: TGTGCCAGCAGCTCTACCATGCAGGGGGCAGGACAGCCCCAGCATTTT. This translates into CASSSTMQGAGQPQHF. V gene TRBV27 combines with J gene TRBJ1-5, with 8 nucleotides matching TRBD1. Germline CDR1 MNHEY, CDR2 SMNVEV (reference sequence). CDR3 length: 16 amino acids. V gave up 6 bases and J gave up 7 bases; unmatched junction bases: 14.